These 31 T cell receptor beta chains originate from one sample sequenced in a study of shared clonotypes between healthy human individuals. TCRdb's table, derived via immunoSEQ multiplex PCR, lists solely in-frame clones and lacks some. The sample holds approximately 320,000 clones, around 74% seen once. The sample was memory CD4+ T cells sorted from blood. Described subset: CD45RA-negative fraction. These receptors came from a man in his thirties or forties in good health.

The gene calls are TRBV19 and TRBJ2-1, with 12 bases lining up with TRBD2. CDR3 length: 14 residues. Losses at the gene ends were 9 bases for V and 8 bases for J; bases not matched to a gene: 8. Germline V gene sequence: CDR1 LNHDA, CDR2 SQIVND (reference sequence). The CDR3 loop is CASNGLAGRDEQFF. The CDR3 DNA is TGTGCCAGCAATGGACTAGCGGGAAGGGATGAGCAGTTCTTC. The whole variable domain, remainder taken from reference TRBV19 and TRBJ2-1, is DGGITQSPKYLFRKEGQNVTLSCEQNLNHDAMYWYRQDPGQGLRLIYYSQIVNDFQKGDIAEGYSVSREKKESFPLTVTSAQKNPTAFYLCASNGLAGRDEQFFGPGTRLTVL.

In this sample, this clone turned up once. The chain joins TRBV30 to TRBJ2-7; a weak D match, TRBD2 (7 bases). The CDR3 is made up of 17 amino acids. The germline V gene encodes CDR1 GTSNPN and CDR2 SVGIG (reference sequence). The ends were cut back, 3 bases at V and 0 bases at J, with 21 bases in the middle. CDR3 residues: CAWRAGGRLLSSYEQYF. The CDR3 region has the DNA TGTGCCTGGAGAGCCGGGGGGCGACTCCTCAGCTCCTACGAGCAGTACTTC. Based on the CDR3 plus reference TRBV30 and TRBJ2-7, the full variable domain is SQTIHQWPATLVQPVGSPLSLECTVEGTSNPNLYWYRQAAGRGLQLLFYSVGIGQISSEVPQNLSASRPQDRQFILSSKKLLLSDSGFYLCAWRAGGRLLSSYEQYFGPGTRLTVT.

The rearrangement links TRBV11-2 to TRBJ1-1; tentatively, D is TRBD1 (6 bases). Germline CDR1 reads SGHAT; CDR2 reads FQNNGV. The length of the CDR3 is 15 residues. Trimming removed 1 base at V and 11 bases at J, with 20 bases between. The DNA of the CDR3 is TGTGCCAGCAGCTTAGTCGGGGGGGACAACCATAACGCTTTCTTT. It translates to CASSLVGGDNHNAFF.

The chain's CDR3 is CASESRYEQYF. As DNA, the CDR3 is TGTGCCAGCGAGTCCCGCTACGAGCAGTACTTC. V gene TRBV28 combines with J gene TRBJ2-7; no reliable D call. The germline CDR1 and CDR2 sequences are MDHEN and SYDVKM. CDR3 length equals 11 residues. V was clipped by 8 bases and J by 3 bases, with 8 bases between them.

This chain connects TRBV10-3 to TRBJ2-1; 8 nucleotides line up with TRBD1. The CDR3 has 15 residues. The V segment lost 4 bases and the J segment 5 bases; nucleotides outside the gene matches: 7. Germline V gene sequence: CDR1 ENHRY, CDR2 SYGVKD. As DNA, the CDR3 is TGTGCCATCAGTGTGAGCAGGGGGCAACACAATGAGCAGTTCTTC. It yields the protein CAISVSRGQHNEQFF.

This clone was seen a single time. The V gene is TRBV5-6, the J gene TRBJ1-2; D is unresolved. The ends were cut back, 0 bases at V and 3 bases at J, with 12 bases in the middle. This CDR3 contains 15 residues. The germline V gene has CDR1 SGHDT and CDR2 YYEEEE. This chain's CDR3 is CASSLGAVSDYGYTF. The CDR3 region has the DNA TGTGCCAGCAGCTTGGGTGCGGTTTCGGACTATGGCTACACCTTC.

The chain has TRBV7-6 and TRBJ2-2; 11 bases are a match to TRBD2. There are 16 residues in the CDR3. Trimming at V came to 5 bases and at J to 4 bases, leaving 6 bases not matched to a gene. Germline V lookup: CDR1 SGHVS, CDR2 FNYEAQ. The CDR3 DNA reads as TGTGCCAGCAGCGAGACGGGACTAGCGGTCACCGGGGAGCTGTTTTTT. Translation: CASSETGLAVTGELFF.

This rearrangement joins TRBV28 to TRBJ2-1; 9 nucleotides align to TRBD2. The length of the CDR3 is 14 residues. The V and J ends lost 7 bases and 7 bases, in that order; junction bases with no gene match: 8. Per germline, CDR1 MDHEN and CDR2 SYDVKM. This CDR3 is CASTIAGVKNEQFF. CDR3 sequence (DNA): TGTGCCAGCACTATAGCGGGAGTGAAAAATGAGCAGTTCTTC.

The CDR3 spells CASSALRGHEQFF. In DNA, the CDR3 is TGTGCCAGCAGCGCCCTCCGGGGGCATGAGCAGTTCTTC. This chain links TRBV7-3 with TRBJ2-1, with D perhaps given as TRBD1 or TRBD2 (6 bases each). Germline V gives CDR1 SGHTA, CDR2 FQGTGA. Between the trimmed V and J ends, which lost 5 bases and 8 bases, there was a span of 13 bases. The CDR3 runs 13 residues.

The V gene is TRBV5-1, the J gene TRBJ1-2; D is unclear. The V gene's germline CDR1 is SGHRS and CDR2 YFSETQ. This CDR3 is built from 13 residues. With 4 bases removed from V and 5 bases from J, the gap between germline ends came to 12 bases. CDR3 nucleotide sequence: TGCGCCAGCAGCGAGCAAGTCCGTTATGGCTACACCTTC. Amino acids: CASSEQVRYGYTF.

The rearrangement uses TRBV30 and TRBJ2-7; D is unresolved. Germline assignment: CDR1 GTSNPN and CDR2 SVGIG (reference sequence). Trimming left V 5 bases short and J 3 bases short, with 14 bases between. The CDR3 covers 13 residues. CDR3 sequence reads: CAWSNFPNYEQYF. The CDR3 coding sequence is TGTGCCTGGTCCAACTTCCCTAACTACGAGCAGTACTTC.

This rearrangement joins TRBV7-6 to TRBJ2-7; 10 nucleotides align to TRBD2. The V and J ends lost 1 base and 6 bases, in that order; junction bases with no gene match: 0. The CDR3 runs to 13 residues. Germline V gene data show CDR1 as SGHVS and CDR2 as FNYEAQ. In DNA form, the CDR3 reads TGTGCCAGCAGCTTAGGGACTAGCGGCGAGCAGTACTTC. It is translated as CASSLGTSGEQYF.

CDR3 in DNA: TGTGCCAGCAGCTTAGAGGGACAGGGGTCTGGGGCCAACGTCCTGACTTTC. It is translated as CASSLEGQGSGANVLTF. The rearrangement joins TRBV11-3 to TRBJ2-6; 10 positions agree with TRBD1. This CDR3 is 17 amino acids long. V lost 0 bases to trimming and J lost 1 base; unmatched junction nucleotides: 0. Germline loops: CDR1 SGHNT, CDR2 YENEEA.

This clone was observed once. V usage is TRBV9 and J usage is TRBJ1-1; D ambiguous. The V end was cut by 1 base, the J end by 1 base, with 8 bases between. The CDR3 runs to 14 residues. Per the germline V gene, CDR1 is SGDLS and CDR2 is YYNGEE. CDR3 loop: CASSVNWQNTEAFF. The DNA of the CDR3 is TGTGCCAGCAGCGTAAATTGGCAGAACACTGAAGCTTTCTTT.

This clone appeared a few times. The rearrangement joins TRBV18 to TRBJ2-6; maybe TRBD1 (6 bases). Germline CDR1 and CDR2: KGHSH and LQKENI. V was cut by 3 bases and J by 4 bases, with 13 bases left in between. The CDR3 contains 16 residues. The DNA of the CDR3 is TGTGCCAGCTCACCCCCACAGGGCGTCGGGGCCAACGTCCTGACTTTC. Translation: CASSPPQGVGANVLTF.

The CDR3 reads CASSVGQLSTDTQYF. The CDR3 bases are TGTGCCAGCAGTGTCGGACAGCTTAGCACAGATACGCAGTATTTT. J is TRBJ2-3 and V is TRBV28, with D maybe TRBD1 (6 bases). CDR3 size: 15 residues. The germline V gene has CDR1 MDHEN and CDR2 SYDVKM. Trimming took 5 bases from V and 0 from J, leaving 12 bases between them.

This clone was detected a few times. The rearrangement links TRBV28 to TRBJ2-2; D is unclear. The CDR3 runs to 16 residues. In germline, CDR1 is MDHEN, CDR2 SYDVKM. Trimming removed 4 bases at V and 0 bases at J, with 12 bases between. The CDR3 here is CASSSGPAANTGELFF. CDR3 nucleotides: TGTGCCAGCAGTTCCGGCCCAGCAGCGAACACCGGGGAGCTGTTTTTT.

The V and J genes are TRBV2 and TRBJ2-7, with D unresolved. Germline CDR1 reads SNHLY; CDR2 reads FYNNEI. CDR3 size: 10 residues. This CDR3 reads CGSNSYEQYF. CDR3 coding DNA: TGTGGTTCAAACTCCTACGAGCAGTACTTC.

The rearrangement joins TRBV25-1 to TRBJ1-5; TRBD1 aligns across 10 bases. V gave up 3 bases and J gave up 6 bases; unmatched junction bases: 11. Germline V gene lookup returns CDR1 MGHDK and CDR2 SYGVNS. This CDR3 has 17 residues. CDR3 protein: CASSDSEGGTGAQPQHF. The CDR3, as DNA: TGTGCCAGCAGTGATTCCGAGGGGGGGACAGGGGCTCAGCCCCAGCATTTT. The full variable domain, completed using reference TRBV25-1 and TRBJ1-5, is EADIYQTPRYLVIGTGKKITLECSQTMGHDKMYWYQQDPGMELHLIHYSYGVNSTEKGDLSSESTVSRIRTEHFPLTLESARPSHTSQYLCASSDSEGGTGAQPQHFGDGTRLSIL.

The V call is TRBV28, the J call TRBJ2-5, with D unresolved. V was clipped by 10 bases and J by 4 bases, with 16 bases between them. This CDR3 has 13 residues. Per the germline V gene, CDR1 is MDHEN and CDR2 is SYDVKM. CDR3 DNA sequence: TGTGCCACCCGCCGTAGCAACCTAGAGACCCAGTACTTC. Translation: CATRRSNLETQYF. The full variable domain, in which reference TRBV28 and TRBJ2-5 provide the parts outside the CDR3, is DVKVTQSSRYLVKRTGEKVFLECVQDMDHENMFWYRQDPGLGLRLIYFSYDVKMKEKGDIPEGYSVSREKKERFSLILESASTNQTSMYLCATRRSNLETQYFGPGTRLLVL.

V is TRBV28 and J is TRBJ1-2, with D maybe TRBD1 (5 bases). V was shortened by 8 bases and J by 4 bases, with 11 bases between the two germline ends. CDR1 MDHEN and CDR2 SYDVKM come from the germline V gene. The CDR3 contains 12 residues. The CDR3 is CASRQRIYGYTF. The CDR3 DNA follows: TGTGCCAGCCGACAGCGAATCTATGGCTACACCTTC.

The chain is built from TRBV5-1 and TRBJ2-7; 9 bases align to TRBD1. Germline V gene lookup returns CDR1 SGHRS and CDR2 YFSETQ. The CDR3 covers 15 residues. V lost 0 bases, J lost 7 bases, and 8 bases stayed unmatched. CDR3 nucleotide sequence: TGCGCCAGCAGCTTGGAGGGGACAGGGTCTCGTGAGCAGTACTTC. This translates into CASSLEGTGSREQYF. Complete variable domain (other parts from reference TRBV5-1 and TRBJ2-7): KAGVTQTPRYLIKTRGQQVTLSCSPISGHRSVSWYQQTPGQGLQFLFEYFSETQRNKGNFPGRFSGRQFSNSRSEMNVSTLELGDSALYLCASSLEGTGSREQYFGPGTRLTVT.

The rearrangement uses TRBV7-2 and TRBJ2-7; D unclear. The V and J ends lost 5 bases and 3 bases respectively, with 8 bases between them. The germline CDR1 and CDR2 sequences are SGHTA and FQGNSA. The CDR3 consists of 12 residues. The CDR3 protein is CASSPDDYEQYF. The CDR3 nucleotides read TGTGCCAGCAGCCCGGATGACTACGAGCAGTACTTC.

The chain has TRBV5-1 and TRBJ2-3; 7 bases line up with TRBD2. The CDR3 has 16 residues. Losses at the gene ends were 6 bases for V and 4 bases for J; bases not matched to a gene: 14. Germline CDR1 and CDR2: SGHRS and YFSETQ. The CDR3 loop reads CASTPGGSGLPDTQYF. The CDR3 DNA reads as TGCGCCAGCACCCCCGGAGGTAGCGGGCTTCCAGATACGCAGTATTTT.

CDR3 DNA sequence: TGTGCCAGCAGCCGCGGGTTCACCGAGCAGTACTTC. Encoded protein: CASSRGFTEQYF. The rearrangement joins TRBV7-9 to TRBJ2-7, with D maybe TRBD2 (5 bases). The ends were cut back, 5 bases at V and 6 bases at J, with 11 bases in the middle. CDR3 length: 12 residues. CDR1 is SEHNR and CDR2 is FQNEAQ in the germline V gene (reference sequence).

In this sample, this clone turned up once. The rearrangement links TRBV7-9 to TRBJ2-3; the D is unclear. The CDR3 length is 16 residues. V lost 3 bases and J lost 3, with 16 bases in between. CDR1 is SEHNR and CDR2 is FQNEAQ in the germline V gene (reference sequence). Here the CDR3 reads CASSLFSTGDTDTQYF. The CDR3 DNA is TGTGCCAGCAGCTTGTTCTCGACTGGGGATACAGATACGCAGTATTTT.

The chain is built from TRBV7-9 and TRBJ2-1, with no clear D. Between the trimmed V and J ends, which lost 7 bases and 8 bases, there was a span of 9 bases. This CDR3 has 11 residues. Germline values: CDR1 SEHNR, CDR2 FQNEAQ (reference sequence). The CDR3: CASTVLDEQFF. The CDR3 DNA reads as TGTGCCAGCACGGTTTTAGATGAGCAGTTCTTC.

V usage is TRBV10-3 and J usage is TRBJ2-7; 10 bases are a match to TRBD2. The CDR3 is 16 residues long. V was clipped by 3 bases and J by 6 bases; unmatched bases: 11. From germline, CDR1 is ENHRY and CDR2 SYGVKD. CDR3 nucleotides: TGTGCCATCAGTGACCTAGTAGCGGGAGGAGCGAGCGAGCAGTACTTC. Translated, it gives CAISDLVAGGASEQYF.

This sequence joins TRBV5-1 and TRBJ2-7; D might be TRBD1 (5 bases). From germline, CDR1 is SGHRS and CDR2 YFSETQ. Deletions cut 1 base from V and 3 bases from J, with 14 bases between. The CDR3 is 15 residues long. Here the CDR3 DNA reads TGCGCCAGCAGCTTGAGGGGAAGTGGTTACTACGAGCAGTACTTC. It specifies CASSLRGSGYYEQYF. The complete variable domain, with remaining parts taken from reference TRBV5-1 and TRBJ2-7, reads KAGVTQTPRYLIKTRGQQVTLSCSPISGHRSVSWYQQTPGQGLQFLFEYFSETQRNKGNFPGRFSGRQFSNSRSEMNVSTLELGDSALYLCASSLRGSGYYEQYFGPGTRLTVT.

The rearrangement joins TRBV7-9 to TRBJ2-5, with TRBD2 matching 10 bases. The CDR3 extends over 14 amino acids. CDR1 SEHNR and CDR2 FQNEAQ come from the germline V gene (reference sequence). J lost 4 bases, V lost 2 bases, and 1 base had no gene match. The CDR3, as DNA: TGTGCCAGCAGCTTAAGGACTAGCGGAGAGACCCAGTACTTC. Protein sequence: CASSLRTSGETQYF.

V usage is TRBV6-5 and J usage is TRBJ1-3; TRBD1 is a possible D gene (5 bases). V dropped 6 bases and J dropped 4 bases, with 7 bases sitting between them. This CDR3 has 12 residues. Germline lookup yields CDR1 MNHEY and CDR2 SVGAGI. In DNA, the CDR3 is TGTGCCAGCAGAGGGGTCGGAAACACCATATATTTT. It encodes CASRGVGNTIYF.